The T cell receptor beta chain described here comes from a study of T cell repertoires in cytomegalovirus infection. Study background: Public TCR beta signatures provided an indication of both CMV infection and a matching HLA type. Study-level findings and limits: Adding up the frequency of public TCR beta families identified people who carried CMV plus the relevant HLA. Within the response measured ex vivo, HLA-C-restricted CMV-specific TCR beta clonotypes were dominant.

The count of this clonotype is one. Its antigen is currently unknown. TCRdb processed the reads anew with MiXCR; each CDR3 protein has one entry. The repertoire holds some 200,000 distinct CDR3 sequences, with 7.5% to 10% as singletons. CDR1 and CDR2 from the germline V gene are SQVTM and ANQGSEA. Trimming removed 6 bases at V and 5 bases at J, with 16 bases between. The CDR3 consists of 13 residues. This chain uses TRBV29-1 with TRBJ2-5; D perhaps matches TRBD1 (6 bases). The specimen sequenced was PBMCs. This clonotype was sampled from a human donor in good health (CMV status not recorded). Some clones in this sample may be carry-over from other donors' samples. The CDR3 DNA is TGCAGCGTACAGACGCAGGGGAAGGAGACCCAGTACTTC. Translated: CSVQTQGKETQYF.